This TCR beta chain is from a study of PD-1 and CTLA-4 blockade in melanoma. CDR3 length equals 13 residues. Germline V lookup: CDR1 SGHAT, CDR2 FQNNGV. V lost 7 bases and J lost 1, with 10 bases in between. Sequencing was performed with immunoSEQ multiplex PCR; in TCRdb, only in-frame clones are kept and a portion is missing. The sample includes about 28,000 clones, about 89% of them seen just once. The sample in question was CD8+ T cells from peripheral blood, obtained before anti-PD-1 treatment. This clonotype was sampled from a human donor with melanoma. The V call is TRBV11-2, the J call TRBJ1-1, with a tentative D call TRBD1 (6 bases). The CDR3 coding sequence is TGTGCCAGCACCCAGGGACAGAACACTGAAGCTTTCTTT. It yields the protein CASTQGQNTEAFF. Full variable domain (remainder filled in from reference TRBV11-2 and TRBJ1-1): EAGVAQSPRYKIIEKRQSVAFWCNPISGHATLYWYQQILGQGPKLLIQFQNNGVVDDSQLPKDRFSAERLKGVDSTLKIQPAKLEDSAVYLCASTQGQNTEAFFGQGTRLTVV.